What follows are 17 T cell receptor beta chains derived from one specimen sequenced in a study of CXCR3-negative and CXCR3-positive naive CD8 T cells. Study-wide findings and caveats: In CXCR3-positive naive cells, the TRB CDR3s were more hydrophobic than in CXCR3-negative naive cells.

UMI-labeled 5' RACE yielded the TRB cDNA libraries. No DNA is given; TCRdb re-called the 5' RACE reads and lists each CDR3 protein once. The sample's table shows around 80,000 distinct CDR3 sequences. Their recognized antigens are unknown. Sequencing was done on a sample of naive CXCR3+ CD8+ T cells from blood. The subset is: CD45RO-CCR7+CD27+CD95- naive CD8+ T cells expressing CXCR3 (TNR3+). All receptors derive from a human donor in good health. Some clones in this sample may be carry-over from other donors' samples.

V usage is TRBV6-4 and J usage is TRBJ2-2. The CDR3 length is 15 residues. From germline, CDR1 is MRHNA and CDR2 SNTAGT. CDR3 residues: CASSEEPLTTGELFF.

The chain couples TRBV28 to TRBJ1-1; there is no DNA to check the TCRdb D call of TRBD1. The CDR3 extends over 14 amino acids. Germline V gives CDR1 MDHEN, CDR2 SYDVKM. The CDR3 spells CASSLGTGRTEAFF. Filled out from reference TRBV28 and TRBJ1-1, the complete variable domain reads DVKVTQSSRYLVKRTGEKVFLECVQDMDHENMFWYRQDPGLGLRLIYFSYDVKMKEKGDIPEGYSVSREKKERFSLILESASTNQTSMYLCASSLGTGRTEAFFGQGTRLTVV.

This chain connects TRBV27 to TRBJ2-7; there is no DNA to check the TCRdb D call of TRBD2. In germline, CDR1 is MNHEY, CDR2 SMNVEV (reference sequence). CDR3 length: 15 amino acids. This CDR3 is CASRLAGARTYEQYF.

The chain combines TRBV3-1 with TRBJ2-5; TCRdb outputs TRBD2, but without DNA this stays unchecked. The CDR3 extends over 15 amino acids. Germline V gene lookup returns CDR1 LGHDT and CDR2 YNNKEL (reference sequence). CDR3 sequence: CASSPGLAGEETQYF.

The V call is TRBV6-5, the J call TRBJ1-1; TCRdb indicates TRBD1, and absent DNA this call remains unverified. The germline V gene has CDR1 MNHEY and CDR2 SVGAGI. The CDR3 covers 15 residues. The CDR3 region is CASSYSRRANTEAFF.

The rearrangement joins TRBV4-2 to TRBJ2-7; checking the TCRdb D call of TRBD2 is not possible without DNA. The CDR3 runs 16 residues. Germline V CDR1 and CDR2: LGHNA, YNFKEQ. CDR3 loop: CASSREMASLNHEQYF.

The V call is TRBV5-1, the J call TRBJ2-5. There are 11 residues in the CDR3. The germline gives CDR1 SGHRS, CDR2 YFSETQ. CDR3 in amino acids: CASSTLETQYF.

The chain couples TRBV28 to TRBJ2-5; TCRdb's D call of TRBD1 is untestable without DNA. The germline CDR1 and CDR2 sequences are MDHEN and SYDVKM. This CDR3 has 14 residues. The CDR3 here is CASSLGRGLETQYF.

The chain links TRBV5-1 to TRBJ2-5; there is no DNA to check the TCRdb D call of TRBD2. The CDR3 is made up of 13 amino acids. In germline, CDR1 is SGHRS, CDR2 YFSETQ. The CDR3 protein is CASSLWDSETQYF. Full variable domain (rest looked up from reference TRBV5-1 and TRBJ2-5): KAGVTQTPRYLIKTRGQQVTLSCSPISGHRSVSWYQQTPGQGLQFLFEYFSETQRNKGNFPGRFSGRQFSNSRSEMNVSTLELGDSALYLCASSLWDSETQYFGPGTRLLVL.

The rearrangement uses TRBV4-2 and TRBJ2-1; the TCRdb call, TRBD2, lacks DNA for checking. Germline CDR1 LGHNA, CDR2 YNFKEQ. The CDR3 covers 15 residues. CDR3 in amino acids: CASSQASGDSNEQFF.

The chain recombines TRBV4-3 with TRBJ1-1. The CDR3 contains 18 residues. Germline CDR1 is LGHNA and CDR2 is YSLEER. The CDR3 here is CASSQDGQGGLENTEAFF.

The V gene is TRBV3-1, the J gene TRBJ2-3; the TCRdb call, TRBD2, lacks DNA for checking. Germline V gene sequence: CDR1 LGHDT, CDR2 YNNKEL (reference sequence). The CDR3 sequence is 19 residues long. CDR3 loop: CASSQDTMAGSSSTDTQYF.

The chain is built from TRBV6-5 and TRBJ1-5; the D call from TCRdb, TRBD1, cannot be confirmed without DNA. This CDR3 is built from 17 residues. Germline CDR1 is MNHEY and CDR2 is SVGAGI. CDR3 amino acids: CASSERPRDRDNQPQHF.

This chain connects TRBV28 to TRBJ2-7; TCRdb gives TRBD1 as the D gene, but with no DNA this cannot be confirmed. CDR1 and CDR2 from the germline V gene are MDHEN and SYDVKM. This CDR3 has 13 amino acids. The CDR3 here is CASMNRGHYEQYF.

The rearrangement links TRBV27 to TRBJ1-6. The germline CDR1 and CDR2 sequences are MNHEY and SMNVEV (reference sequence). There are 13 residues in the CDR3. The CDR3 region is CASSAGGGSPLHF.

V and J are TRBV5-1 and TRBJ2-7; the D call from TCRdb, TRBD2, cannot be confirmed without DNA. CDR3 length equals 13 residues. Germline loops: CDR1 SGHRS, CDR2 YFSETQ. The CDR3 sequence is CASSWTSDYEQYF.

This chain joins TRBV4-1 and TRBJ2-3; TCRdb's D call, TRBD1, is unchecked because there is no DNA. Germline CDR1 MGHRA, CDR2 YSYEKL. The CDR3 runs 16 residues. This CDR3 reads CASSQVEGGSTDTQYF.